Each of the 13 T cell receptor beta chains below was sequenced from the same sample in a study of identical twins. TCRdb redid the calling of the 5' RACE reads with MiXCR, one entry per CDR3 protein. The top ten hold 1.5% to 2% of the sample, which has around 650,000 distinct CDR3 sequences, less than 9% seen once. These data were also filed under a second study, of yellow fever vaccine responses in identical twins.

What was sequenced was PBMCs. The receptors originated from a woman between 18 and 29 years old in good health.

This clonotype has a handful of counts. V usage is TRBV28 and J usage is TRBJ2-1; no clear D. Germline values: CDR1 MDHEN, CDR2 SYDVKM. The CDR3 sequence is 13 residues long. Trimming removed 6 bases at V and 5 bases at J, with 11 bases between. The CDR3 protein is CASSPLGDNEQFF. The CDR3 DNA is TGTGCCAGCAGCCCTTTGGGTGACAATGAGCAGTTCTTC.

In nucleotides, the CDR3 is TGCAGTGCTAGAGAGGGCGACAATGAGCAGTTCTTC. It translates to CSAREGDNEQFF. V usage is TRBV20-1 and J usage is TRBJ2-1; D ambiguous. V lost 0 bases and J lost 5, with 5 bases in between. Germline values: CDR1 DFQATT, CDR2 SNEGSKA (reference sequence). This CDR3 comprises 12 residues.

This clonotype was observed many times. The V and J genes are TRBV7-6 and TRBJ1-1, with 7 bases aligning to TRBD1. Germline loops: CDR1 SGHVS, CDR2 FNYEAQ. After removal of 4 bases from V and 1 base from J, the junction contained 6 bases not matched to a gene. The CDR3 spans 15 residues. The CDR3 sequence: CASSSRTGPNTEAFF. Here the CDR3 DNA reads TGTGCCAGCAGCTCCCGGACAGGTCCGAACACTGAAGCTTTCTTT.

This clonotype came up a few times. The chain carries TRBV4-1 and TRBJ2-3; 14 bases agree with TRBD2. This CDR3 is built from 16 residues. V dropped 6 bases and J dropped 6; count of bases not matched to a gene: 8. The germline V gene encodes CDR1 MGHRA and CDR2 YSYEKL. The CDR3 protein is CASSPGTSGRGDTQYF. The CDR3 DNA sequence: TGCGCCAGCAGTCCCGGGACTAGCGGGAGAGGTGATACGCAGTATTTT.

The rearrangement links TRBV7-9 to TRBJ2-1; 9 bases align to TRBD2. This CDR3 is 15 amino acids long. Germline loops: CDR1 SEHNR, CDR2 FQNEAQ (reference sequence). With V trimmed by 2 bases and J by 5 bases, 4 bases remained unmatched. CDR3: CASSLLTSGNNEQFF. CDR3 in DNA: TGTGCCAGCAGCTTATTGACTAGCGGAAACAATGAGCAGTTCTTC. Full variable domain (rest looked up from reference TRBV7-9 and TRBJ2-1): DTGVSQNPRHKITKRGQNVTFRCDPISEHNRLYWYRQTLGQGPEFLTYFQNEAQLEKSRLLSDRFSAERPKGSFSTLEIQRTEQGDSAMYLCASSLLTSGNNEQFFGPGTRLTVL.

This clonotype was seen a handful of times. The CDR3 DNA follows: TGTGCCACCAGCAGAAGAGGTGCGGGCACTGAAGCTTTCTTT. It is translated as CATSRRGAGTEAFF. The chain joins TRBV15 to TRBJ1-1, with D unclear. Germline V gene data show CDR1 as LNHNV and CDR2 as YYDKDF (reference sequence). The CDR3 length is 14 residues. V was clipped by 2 bases and J by 4 bases, with 11 bases between them. Based on the CDR3 plus reference TRBV15 and TRBJ1-1, the full variable domain is DAMVIQNPRYQVTQFGKPVTLSCSQTLNHNVMYWYQQKSSQAPKLLFHYYDKDFNNEADTPDNFQSRRPNTSFCFLDIRSPGLGDTAMYLCATSRRGAGTEAFFGQGTRLTVV.

This clonotype was counted only a few times. This sequence joins TRBV19 and TRBJ2-1, with 10 bases fitting TRBD2. The J segment lost 6 bases and the V segment lost 5 bases, leaving 13 bases of the junction unmatched. The CDR3 runs 17 residues. Looked up from germline, CDR1 is LNHDA and CDR2 is SQIVND (reference sequence). The CDR3 is CASSPRGLAGDTNEQFF. The CDR3 DNA is TGTGCCAGTAGTCCCCGGGGGCTAGCGGGAGACACCAATGAGCAGTTCTTC.

This clonotype was seen a handful of times. V and J are TRBV7-6 and TRBJ2-7; 9 bases match TRBD1. Trimming at V came to 1 base and at J to 0 bases, leaving 4 bases not matched to a gene. Germline loops: CDR1 SGHVS, CDR2 FNYEAQ. This CDR3 spans 16 amino acids. CDR3 nucleotides: TGTGCCAGCAGCTTAGGAACGGGACAGGGCTCCTACGAGCAGTACTTC. Amino acids: CASSLGTGQGSYEQYF.

This clonotype has just a few counts. The chain uses TRBV6-1 and TRBJ1-2; D might be TRBD1 (5 bases). Deletions cut 6 bases from V and 4 bases from J, with 12 bases between. This CDR3 has 13 residues. In germline, CDR1 is MNHNS, CDR2 SASEGT. The CDR3 DNA is TGTGCCAGCAGGAGGGAGGGGACCTATGGCTACACCTTC. This sequence encodes CASRREGTYGYTF.

In this sample, this clonotype turned up a few times. This chain connects TRBV7-9 to TRBJ2-7, with D possibly TRBD1 on 6 matching bases. CDR3 size: 15 residues. V shed 2 bases and J shed 0 bases, with 11 bases lying between them. The germline V gene encodes CDR1 SEHNR and CDR2 FQNEAQ (reference sequence). CDR3: CASSLIDRPSYEQYF. In DNA, the CDR3 is TGTGCCAGCAGCTTAATTGACAGGCCCTCCTACGAGCAGTACTTC.

This clonotype was seen more than once but under ten times. The rearrangement joins TRBV6-1 to TRBJ2-6; 7 nucleotides agree with TRBD1. The germline CDR1 and CDR2 sequences are MNHNS and SASEGT. CDR3 length: 15 amino acids. V shed 7 bases and J 10 bases; nucleotides not matched to a gene: 13. CDR3 residues: CASNHHRGELNVLTF. The CDR3 nucleotides read TGTGCCAGCAATCACCACAGGGGAGAGCTGAACGTCCTGACTTTC.

Ten or more counts support this clonotype. The V and J genes are TRBV4-1 and TRBJ1-1, with D maybe TRBD1 (6 bases). The CDR3 is 15 residues long. V lost 4 bases and J lost 5, with 17 bases in between. Germline V gene data show CDR1 as MGHRA and CDR2 as YSYEKL. The CDR3 sequence: CASSRENTGRTEAFF. Written as DNA, the CDR3 is TGCGCCAGCAGCCGAGAAAATACAGGGAGAACTGAAGCTTTCTTT.

V and J are TRBV10-2 and TRBJ2-1; D call uncertain. The CDR3 spans 12 residues. Trimming left V 4 bases short and J 6 bases short, with 7 bases between. Germline V gene data show CDR1 as WSHSY and CDR2 as SAAADI. CDR3 sequence reads: CASSAATNEQFF. The CDR3, as DNA: TGCGCCAGCAGTGCGGCAACCAATGAGCAGTTCTTC.